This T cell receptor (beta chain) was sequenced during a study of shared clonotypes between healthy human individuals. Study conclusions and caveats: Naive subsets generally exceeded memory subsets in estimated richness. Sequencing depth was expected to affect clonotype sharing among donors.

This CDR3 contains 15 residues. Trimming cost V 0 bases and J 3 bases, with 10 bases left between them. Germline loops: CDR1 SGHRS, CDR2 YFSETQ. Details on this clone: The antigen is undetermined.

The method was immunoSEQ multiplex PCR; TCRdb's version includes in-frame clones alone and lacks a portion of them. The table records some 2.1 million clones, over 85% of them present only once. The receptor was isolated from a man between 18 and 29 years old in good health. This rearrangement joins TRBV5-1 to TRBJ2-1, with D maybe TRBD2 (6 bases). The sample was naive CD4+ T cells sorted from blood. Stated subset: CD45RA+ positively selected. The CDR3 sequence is CASSLGTTDYNEQFF. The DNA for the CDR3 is TGCGCCAGCAGCTTGGGGACTACCGACTACAATGAGCAGTTCTTC.